Listed here are 13 T cell receptor beta chains from one sample, sequenced in a study of vaccination and CD4 T cells after COVID-19. Treatment described: approximately nine-day PBMC culture with coronavirus spike peptide pools or control peptides (ViraFEST assay). According to the study, CD4+ T cells from the unexposed donor were gathered ahead of the COVID-19 pandemic (2011-2018). Oncomine TCR Beta short-read sequencing was applied to DNA from cultured CD4+ T cells. MiXCR, applied by TCRdb to the PCR reads, yields one record per CDR3 protein. The table lists roughly 7,900 distinct CDR3 sequences, 36% of them singletons, with 25% to 30% in the top ten. No antigen is known for these receptors. Material for sequencing was CD4+ T cells from blood, cultured in vitro. The receptors stem from a human donor in good health.

This clonotype was detected a few times. This sequence joins TRBV20-1 and TRBJ1-1; 8 nucleotides match TRBD1. The germline gives CDR1 DFQATT, CDR2 SNEGSKA (reference sequence). The J segment lost 3 bases and the V segment lost 0 bases, leaving 3 bases of the junction unmatched. The length of the CDR3 is 14 residues. The DNA for the CDR3 is TGCAGTGCTAGAGATCCGACAGGGGACACTGAAGCTTTCTTT. Translating gives CSARDPTGDTEAFF.

In its sample, this clonotype was seen a few times. V usage is TRBV20-1 and J usage is TRBJ1-1; D is perhaps TRBD1 (6 bases). V gave up 2 bases and J gave up 1 base, with 11 bases separating them. Germline CDR1 is DFQATT and CDR2 is SNEGSKA (reference sequence). The CDR3 consists of 14 residues. The CDR3 is CSARRQASNTEAFF. The CDR3 DNA sequence: TGCAGTGCTAGACGACAGGCCTCGAACACTGAAGCTTTCTTT.

This chain joins TRBV11-2 and TRBJ2-1; TRBD2 is a possible D gene (6 bases). CDR3 length: 13 residues. The V gene lost 8 bases and the J gene lost 6 bases, with 14 bases spanning the gap. Germline values: CDR1 SGHAT, CDR2 FQNNGV. Written as DNA, the CDR3 is TGTGCCAGCTTATTCGGCGGGGTCAATGAGCAGTTCTTC. This translates into CASLFGGVNEQFF.

This clonotype was recorded a few times. The chain combines TRBV7-2 with TRBJ1-1; weak D call: TRBD1 (6 bases). Germline loops: CDR1 SGHTA, CDR2 FQGNSA. V lost 4 bases and J 1 base, leaving 10 bases between the germline ends. This CDR3 spans 14 amino acids. CDR3 residues: CASSSGDGNTEAFF. CDR3 nucleotide sequence: TGTGCCAGCAGCTCAGGGGATGGGAACACTGAAGCTTTCTTT. Variable domain in full (rest from reference TRBV7-2 and TRBJ1-1): GAGVSQSPSNKVTEKGKDVELRCDPISGHTALYWYRQSLGQGLEFLIYFQGNSAPDKSGLPSDRFSAERTGGSVSTLTIQRTQQEDSAVYLCASSSGDGNTEAFFGQGTRLTVV.

This clonotype came up a few times. The V gene is TRBV7-2, the J gene TRBJ1-6, with D hard to call. This CDR3 has 12 amino acids. CDR1 SGHTA and CDR2 FQGNSA come from the germline V gene. V shed 6 bases and J shed 10 bases, with 10 bases lying between them. The CDR3 DNA follows: TGTGCCAGCAGTCGTGTCGGGTCACCCCTCCACTTT. As protein: CASSRVGSPLHF.

V is TRBV19 and J is TRBJ2-3; 8 bases fit TRBD2. With 7 bases clipped from V and 4 bases from J, the junction kept 7 bases outside the gene matches. CDR3 length: 14 amino acids. The V gene's germline CDR1 is LNHDA and CDR2 SQIVND (reference sequence). The CDR3 is CASKTGGASDTQYF. The CDR3 bases are TGTGCCAGTAAAACGGGGGGGGCATCAGATACGCAGTATTTT.

This clonotype has only a few counts. The chain links TRBV20-1 to TRBJ2-3; 10 nucleotides align to TRBD2. Per the germline V gene, CDR1 is DFQATT and CDR2 is SNEGSKA (reference sequence). Trimming removed 8 bases from V and 5 bases from J; junction bases left unmatched: 10. The CDR3 totals 14 residues. The chain's CDR3 is CSNEAGGHRDTQYF. The CDR3 DNA follows: TGCAGTAACGAAGCGGGGGGGCATAGAGATACGCAGTATTTT.

CDR3 sequence (DNA): TGTGCCAGTAGTATAGATGGTTCTATGAACACTGAAGCTTTCTTT. Translated, it gives CASSIDGSMNTEAFF. The chain is built from TRBV19 and TRBJ1-1, with no clear D. This CDR3 contains 15 residues. Germline values: CDR1 LNHDA, CDR2 SQIVND (reference sequence). V was pared by 0 bases and J by 0 bases, with 8 bases between.

The chain couples TRBV19 to TRBJ2-7; the match to TRBD1 covers 8 bases. After removal of 7 bases from V and 5 bases from J, the junction contained 10 bases not matched to a gene. Germline V lookup: CDR1 LNHDA, CDR2 SQIVND (reference sequence). This CDR3 region has 14 residues. The chain's CDR3 is CASTMGVRGHEQYF. The CDR3 DNA reads TGTGCCAGTACCATGGGGGTCAGGGGGCACGAGCAGTACTTC.

This clonotype turned up a few times. The chain uses TRBV15 and TRBJ1-6; TRBD1 is a possible D gene (5 bases). The CDR3 runs 14 residues. Germline CDR1 LNHNV, CDR2 YYDKDF (reference sequence). The V gene lost 3 bases and the J gene lost 9 bases, with 12 bases spanning the gap. CDR3: CATSRGGGGSPLHF. CDR3 nucleotide sequence: TGTGCCACCAGCAGGGGGGGGGGAGGTTCACCCCTCCACTTT.

V usage is TRBV2 and J usage is TRBJ2-7; TRBD1 agrees at 7 bases. The germline V gene encodes CDR1 SNHLY and CDR2 FYNNEI. There are 13 residues in the CDR3. V lost 7 bases to trimming and J lost 3 bases; unmatched junction nucleotides: 6. The DNA of the CDR3 is TGTGCCAGCACCAGGGACAGACTCTACGAGCAGTACTTC. It encodes CASTRDRLYEQYF.

A few counts support this clonotype. This chain connects TRBV10-3 to TRBJ1-1; 8 nucleotides match TRBD1. The CDR3 totals 16 residues. The V and J ends lost 2 bases and 0 bases, in that order; junction bases with no gene match: 5. CDR1 is ENHRY and CDR2 is SYGVKD in the germline V gene. The CDR3 loop is CAISEPNRGMNTEAFF. CDR3 coding DNA: TGTGCCATCAGTGAGCCCAACAGGGGGATGAACACTGAAGCTTTCTTT.

J is TRBJ2-7 and V is TRBV19; TRBD1 matches at 7 bases. Germline-derived CDR1 and CDR2 are LNHDA and SQIVND (reference sequence). V was pared by 6 bases and J by 0 bases, with 8 bases of the junction left unmatched. CDR3 size: 15 residues. CDR3 DNA: TGTGCCAGTAGCAAAACAGGGGTTTTCTCCTACGAGCAGTACTTC. Its protein product is CASSKTGVFSYEQYF.